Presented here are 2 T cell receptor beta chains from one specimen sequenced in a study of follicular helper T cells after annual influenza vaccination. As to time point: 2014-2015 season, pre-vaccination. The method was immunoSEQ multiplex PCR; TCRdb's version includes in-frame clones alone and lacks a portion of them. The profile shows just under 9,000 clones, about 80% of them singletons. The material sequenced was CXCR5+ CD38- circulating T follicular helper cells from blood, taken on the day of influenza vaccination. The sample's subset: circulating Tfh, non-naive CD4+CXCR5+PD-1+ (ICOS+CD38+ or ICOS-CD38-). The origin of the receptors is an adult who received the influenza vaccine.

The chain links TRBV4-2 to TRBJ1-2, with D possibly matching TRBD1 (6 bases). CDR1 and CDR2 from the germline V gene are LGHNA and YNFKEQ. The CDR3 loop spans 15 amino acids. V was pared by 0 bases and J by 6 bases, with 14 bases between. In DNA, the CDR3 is TGTGCCAGCAGCCAAGATTCCCAGGGGCCCCATGGCTACACCTTC. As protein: CASSQDSQGPHGYTF.

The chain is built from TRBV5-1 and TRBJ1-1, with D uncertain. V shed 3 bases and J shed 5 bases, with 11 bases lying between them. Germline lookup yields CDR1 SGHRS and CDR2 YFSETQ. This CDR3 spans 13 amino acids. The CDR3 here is CASSSEPGTEAFF. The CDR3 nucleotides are TGCGCCAGCAGCTCAGAACCGGGGACTGAAGCTTTCTTT.